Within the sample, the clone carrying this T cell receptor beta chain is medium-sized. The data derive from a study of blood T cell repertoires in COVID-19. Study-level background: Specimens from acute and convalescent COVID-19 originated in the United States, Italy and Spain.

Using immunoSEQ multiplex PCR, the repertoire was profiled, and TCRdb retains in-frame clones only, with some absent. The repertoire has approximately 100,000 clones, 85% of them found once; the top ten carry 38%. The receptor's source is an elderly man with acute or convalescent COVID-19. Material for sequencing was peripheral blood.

Written as DNA, the CDR3 is TGCGCCAGCAGCCAAGCAGGGAACACTGAAGCTTTCTTT. It is translated as CASSQAGNTEAFF. This chain uses TRBV4-3 with TRBJ1-1, with D uncertain. Germline loops: CDR1 LGHNA, CDR2 YSLEER. V was pared by 1 base and J by 1 base, with 4 bases between. This CDR3 contains 13 residues.